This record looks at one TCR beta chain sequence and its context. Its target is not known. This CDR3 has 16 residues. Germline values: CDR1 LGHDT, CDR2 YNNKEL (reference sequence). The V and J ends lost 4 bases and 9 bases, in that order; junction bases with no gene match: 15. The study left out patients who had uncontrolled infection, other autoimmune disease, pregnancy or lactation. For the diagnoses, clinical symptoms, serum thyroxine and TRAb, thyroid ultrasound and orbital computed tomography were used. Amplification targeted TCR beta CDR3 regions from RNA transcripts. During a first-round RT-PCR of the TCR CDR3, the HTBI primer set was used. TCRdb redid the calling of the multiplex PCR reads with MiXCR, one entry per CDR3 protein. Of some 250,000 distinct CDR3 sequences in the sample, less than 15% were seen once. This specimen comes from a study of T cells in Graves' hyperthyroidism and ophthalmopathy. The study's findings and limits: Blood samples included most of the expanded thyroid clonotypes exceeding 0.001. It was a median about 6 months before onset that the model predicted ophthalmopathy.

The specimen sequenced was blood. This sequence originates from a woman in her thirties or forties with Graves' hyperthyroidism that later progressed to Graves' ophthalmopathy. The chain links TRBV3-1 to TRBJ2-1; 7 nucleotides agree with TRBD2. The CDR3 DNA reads TGTGCCAGCAGCCCCTTAGCGGGCACACCCCTGGGTGAGCAGTTCTTC. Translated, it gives CASSPLAGTPLGEQFF.